This T cell receptor beta chain was sequenced during a study of blood T cell repertoires in COVID-19 (dated by TCRdb to the early 2020s). In terms of the full investigation: The collaborator samples originated in the United States, Italy and Spain and spanned the acute and convalescent phases of COVID-19. The dataset comprised deeply sampled blood TCRbeta repertoires from subjects exposed to, actively infected with, or recovered from COVID-19. A de-identified subject ID, COVID-19 status, age in years and sex were almost always included in the sample metadata. The prospective study material was composed of cDNA or gDNA derived from T cells, B-cell-depleted T cells, or PBMCs. Where HLA class I and class II types were available, the types were taken from metadata supplied by the sample provider, not from assay-based typing. A freely available public database, intended as a resource for researchers studying the immune response to SARS-CoV-2, is where the repertoires were released. The samples were drawn from two sources: the first 160 participants of the ongoing ImmuneRACE study, and 1,254 subjects contributed by 6 global collaborators.

General findings and caveats noted by the study authors: Clinical and demographic metadata were provided uncurated, with the amount varying by source and participant.

TCRbeta CDR3 regions were amplified from genomic DNA using the immunoSEQ Assay, a bias-controlled multiplex PCR. The authors processed their data as follows. The number of nucleated cells in each sample was estimated by amplification of reference gene primers within the assay. To quantify the absolute abundance of each unique TCRbeta CDR3 rearrangement, sequence reads were collapsed and filtered. For each sample, productive Simpson clonality was calculated by taking the square root of Simpson's diversity index across productive rearrangements. TCRdb carries this immuneACCESS record with in-frame sequences only. Its versions omit some clonotypes, under half of them owing to an unresolved V gene in the studies checked, with the rest unexplained. V and J calls and clone size come straight from that table; D and trimming were deduced from the DNA. The sample includes fewer than 300,000 clones, with around nine tenths observed a single time. The ten largest clones capture roughly 9.8% of the sample.

Notes on this clone: Its antigen is still unknown. No base quality values were provided; no much bigger clone lies one nucleotide off.

Samples from volunteer blood donors who had recovered from COVID-19 were contributed by a second Seattle source. Whole blood was collected in K2EDTA tubes by collaborating institutions according to the institutions' own protocols. Collaborator samples were shipped for TCRbeta analysis as frozen whole blood, isolated PBMCs, or DNA extracted from either sample type. V sheds 1 base and J sheds 8 bases, leaving 14 bases between their ends. The CDR3 numbers 14 residues from cysteine through phenylalanine. Left in the record is the CDR3 DNA by itself, 42 bases read in frame from the first base. CDR1 is given as MGHRA and CDR2 as YSYEKL, both from the germline V gene.

Material: peripheral blood. The source of this sequence is a man aged 35 to 55 who had recovered from COVID-19. The chain was built from TRBV4-1 and TRBJ1-1; the best D guess is TRBD1, with 5 bases matching. The base sequence is TGCGCCAGCAGCCAAGTTTTCCAGGGAACGGAAGCTTTCTTT. Translation gives CASSQVFQGTEAFF.